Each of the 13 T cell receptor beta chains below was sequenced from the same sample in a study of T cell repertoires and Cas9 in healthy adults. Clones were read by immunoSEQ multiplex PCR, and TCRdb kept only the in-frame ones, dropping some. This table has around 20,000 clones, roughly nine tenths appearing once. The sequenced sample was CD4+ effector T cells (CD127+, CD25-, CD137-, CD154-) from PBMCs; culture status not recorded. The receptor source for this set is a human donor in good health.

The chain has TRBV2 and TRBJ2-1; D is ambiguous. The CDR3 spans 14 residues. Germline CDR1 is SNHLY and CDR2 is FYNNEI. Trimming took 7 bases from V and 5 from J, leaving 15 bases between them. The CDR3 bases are TGTGCCAGCACCAACCAGCCGGCCGACAATGAGCAGTTCTTC. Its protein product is CASTNQPADNEQFF.

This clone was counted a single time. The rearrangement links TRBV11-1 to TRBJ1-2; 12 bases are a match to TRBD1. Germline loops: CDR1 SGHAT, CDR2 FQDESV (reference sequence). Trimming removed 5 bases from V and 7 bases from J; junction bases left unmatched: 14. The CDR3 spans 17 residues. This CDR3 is CASSLSRDRGRFSGYTF. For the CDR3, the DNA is TGTGCCAGCAGCCTAAGCCGGGACAGGGGGCGATTCTCTGGCTACACCTTC.

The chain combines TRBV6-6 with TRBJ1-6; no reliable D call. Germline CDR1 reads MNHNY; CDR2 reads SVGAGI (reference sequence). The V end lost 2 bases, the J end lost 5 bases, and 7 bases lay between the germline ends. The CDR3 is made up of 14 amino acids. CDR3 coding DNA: TGTGCCAGCAGTTACGGTCTGAATAATTCACCCCTCCACTTT. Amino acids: CASSYGLNNSPLHF.

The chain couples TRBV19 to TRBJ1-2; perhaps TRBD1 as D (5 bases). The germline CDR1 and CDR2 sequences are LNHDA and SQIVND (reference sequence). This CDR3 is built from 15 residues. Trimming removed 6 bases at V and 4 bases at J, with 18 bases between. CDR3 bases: TGTGCCAGTAGACTAGCGATCGACAGTATCTATGGCTACACCTTC. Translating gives CASRLAIDSIYGYTF.

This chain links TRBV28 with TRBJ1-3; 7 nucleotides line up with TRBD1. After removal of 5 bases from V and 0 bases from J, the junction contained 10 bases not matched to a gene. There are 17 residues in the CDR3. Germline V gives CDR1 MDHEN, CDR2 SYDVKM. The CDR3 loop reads CASSRPGQIFSGNTIYF. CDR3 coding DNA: TGTGCCAGCAGTCGACCGGGACAGATCTTCTCTGGAAACACCATATATTTT. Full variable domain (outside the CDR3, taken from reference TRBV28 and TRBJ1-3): DVKVTQSSRYLVKRTGEKVFLECVQDMDHENMFWYRQDPGLGLRLIYFSYDVKMKEKGDIPEGYSVSREKKERFSLILESASTNQTSMYLCASSRPGQIFSGNTIYFGEGSWLTVV.

The CDR3 region is CASSRSGGAQETQYF. The CDR3 DNA follows: TGTGCCAGCAGCCGTAGCGGGGGGGCCCAAGAGACCCAGTACTTC. The genes are TRBV5-4 and TRBJ2-5; 11 bases align to TRBD2. The CDR3 consists of 15 residues. CDR1 SGHNT and CDR2 YYREEE come from the germline V gene (reference sequence). Trimming cost V 4 bases and J 1 base; bases outside gene matches: 3.

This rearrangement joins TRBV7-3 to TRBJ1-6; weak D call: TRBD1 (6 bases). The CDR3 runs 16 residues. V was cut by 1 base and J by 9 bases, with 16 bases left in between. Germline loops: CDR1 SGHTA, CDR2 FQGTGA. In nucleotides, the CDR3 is TGTGCCAGCAGCTTAAATGCCAGGGGAGGAGGTTCACCCCTCCACTTT. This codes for CASSLNARGGGSPLHF.

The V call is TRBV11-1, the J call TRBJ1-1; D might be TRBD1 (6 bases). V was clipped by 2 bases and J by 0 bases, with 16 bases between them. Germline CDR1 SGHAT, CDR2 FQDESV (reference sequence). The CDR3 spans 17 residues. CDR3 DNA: TGTGCCAGCAGCTTAATGGGACACTTAGGGATGAACACTGAAGCTTTCTTT. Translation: CASSLMGHLGMNTEAFF.

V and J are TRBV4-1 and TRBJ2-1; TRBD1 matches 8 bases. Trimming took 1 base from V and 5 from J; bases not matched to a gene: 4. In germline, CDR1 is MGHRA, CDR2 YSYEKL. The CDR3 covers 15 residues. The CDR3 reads CASSQVGTGHNEQFF. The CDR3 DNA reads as TGCGCCAGCAGCCAAGTTGGGACAGGCCACAATGAGCAGTTCTTC.

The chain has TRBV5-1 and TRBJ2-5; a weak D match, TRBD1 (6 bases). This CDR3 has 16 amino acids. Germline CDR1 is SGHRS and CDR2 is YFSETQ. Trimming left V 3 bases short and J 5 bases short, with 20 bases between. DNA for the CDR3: TGCGCCAGCAGCTGGGGTGGGGGCAGCCAGGGGGAGACCCAGTACTTC. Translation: CASSWGGGSQGETQYF. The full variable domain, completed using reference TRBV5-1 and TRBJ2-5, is KAGVTQTPRYLIKTRGQQVTLSCSPISGHRSVSWYQQTPGQGLQFLFEYFSETQRNKGNFPGRFSGRQFSNSRSEMNVSTLELGDSALYLCASSWGGGSQGETQYFGPGTRLLVL.

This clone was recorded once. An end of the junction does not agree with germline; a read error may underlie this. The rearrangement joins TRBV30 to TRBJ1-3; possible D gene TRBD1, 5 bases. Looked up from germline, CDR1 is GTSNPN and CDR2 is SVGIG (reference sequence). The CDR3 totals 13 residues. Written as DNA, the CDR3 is TGTGCCTGGAGCCGGGACCCTGGGAACACCATATATTTT. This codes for CAWSRDPGNTIYF.

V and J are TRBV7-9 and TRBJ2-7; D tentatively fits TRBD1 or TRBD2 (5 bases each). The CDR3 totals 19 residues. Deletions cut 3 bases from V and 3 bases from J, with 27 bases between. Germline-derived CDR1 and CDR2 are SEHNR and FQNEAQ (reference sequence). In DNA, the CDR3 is TGTGCCAGCAGCTTGGGCGCTTCGACCACCGGGACGGGCCTCTACGAGCAGTACTTC. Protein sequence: CASSLGASTTGTGLYEQYF.

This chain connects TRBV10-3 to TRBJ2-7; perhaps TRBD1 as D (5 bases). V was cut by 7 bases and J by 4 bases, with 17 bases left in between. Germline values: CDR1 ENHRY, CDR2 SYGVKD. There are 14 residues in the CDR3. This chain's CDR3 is CAIMGQGRGYEQYF. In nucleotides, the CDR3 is TGTGCCATCATGGGCCAGGGTAGAGGATACGAGCAGTACTTC.